These 3 T cell receptor beta chains were sequenced from one sample in a study of T-cell reconstitution after alpha-beta-depleted transplantation in children. Construction of the TCRbeta library involved unique molecular identifiers. In TCRdb, the PCR reads were re-called with MiXCR into one record per CDR3 protein. The profile shows around 380,000 distinct CDR3 sequences, under 13% of them singletons. This specimen consisted of PBMCs from the stem cell graft donor, obtained from the stem cell graft. These receptors all stem from a human donor who donated a stem cell graft to a child with acute myeloid leukemia.

This chain links TRBV10-3 with TRBJ1-2; TRBD1 might be the D (6 bases). Looked up from germline, CDR1 is ENHRY and CDR2 is SYGVKD. This CDR3 spans 14 amino acids. The V gene lost 3 bases and the J gene lost 5 bases, with 13 bases spanning the gap. The CDR3 DNA sequence: TGTGCCATCAGTGAAGGGGGGCCTCGGTATGGCTACACCTTC. Translating gives CAISEGGPRYGYTF.

The rearrangement uses TRBV4-2 and TRBJ2-2; 9 positions agree with TRBD2. J gave up 4 bases and V 1 base, and 4 bases lay outside the gene matches. This CDR3 is built from 16 residues. Germline V gene sequence: CDR1 LGHNA, CDR2 YNFKEQ. The CDR3 region is CASSQGVSGSTGELFF. CDR3 nucleotides: TGTGCCAGCAGCCAAGGGGTTAGCGGGAGCACCGGGGAGCTGTTTTTT.

This clonotype was seen ten or more times. This rearrangement joins TRBV7-2 to TRBJ2-5; the D gene is possibly TRBD2 (6 bases). V lost 6 bases and J lost 4, with 21 bases in between. This CDR3 contains 16 residues. CDR1 and CDR2 (germline): SGHTA, FQGNSA. CDR3: CASRRAGRVVGETQYF. The CDR3 region has the DNA TGTGCCAGCAGGAGGGCGGGAAGGGTCGTCGGAGAGACCCAGTACTTC.